This T cell receptor beta chain was recovered during a study of a mutant IDH1 vaccine in newly diagnosed glioma. The repertoire was sequenced with immunoSEQ multiplex PCR; TCRdb's copy has only in-frame clones and lacks some. The sample lists about 23,000 clones, about four fifths occurring once. This CDR3 has 14 amino acids. Looked up from germline, CDR1 is MDHEN and CDR2 is SYDVKM. V was clipped by 4 bases and J by 3 bases, with 9 bases between them. Time point denoted: week 47, end of study. With topical imiquimod, each dose of the vaccine consisted of 300 ug of mutant IDH1 20-mer peptide. Regarding this clone: The target antigen is unknown.

Sequencing was performed on PBMCs, taken from a glioma patient whose treatment included an IDH1 peptide vaccine. The clonotype was recovered from a man aged 35 to 55 with glioma. The V gene is TRBV28, the J gene TRBJ1-4; D ambiguous. The CDR3 reads CASSSAGSNEKLFF. In nucleotides, the CDR3 is TGTGCCAGCAGTTCGGCGGGGTCTAATGAAAAACTGTTTTTT.